Following are 15 T cell receptor beta chains from one sample sequenced in a study of T cell changes during pregnancy in multiple sclerosis (dated by TCRdb to the late 2010s). Libraries were prepared through the immunoSEQ multiplex PCR assay. TCRdb mirrors the immuneACCESS table, restricted to in-frame sequences. Some clones are absent from its copies; in checked studies, under half trace to an unresolved V gene, and the reason for the others is unknown. This sample comprises approximately 44,000 clones, 85% to 95% of them detected only once. The ten largest make up roughly 0.52% of the sample. The starting material was CD4+ T cells from peripheral blood mononuclear cells, obtained in the third trimester of pregnancy. The receptors here all came from a female donor with multiple sclerosis, enrolled in a pregnancy study.

The J gene is TRBJ2-7, the V gene TRBV15, with 9 bases that match TRBD2. The CDR3 runs to 13 residues. The ends lost 4 bases at V and 7 bases at J; junction bases unmatched: 5. Germline CDR1 reads LNHNV; CDR2 reads YYDKDF (reference sequence). This CDR3 reads CATSTLLAGEQYF. In DNA, the CDR3 is TGTGCCACCAGCACGCTCCTAGCGGGGGAGCAGTACTTC.

The J gene is TRBJ2-7, the V gene TRBV6-1, with a tentative D call TRBD2 (7 bases). Trimming pared 1 base from V and 1 base from J, leaving 11 bases between. This CDR3 comprises 15 residues. The germline V gene has CDR1 MNHNS and CDR2 SASEGT. The CDR3 loop is CASSEEGGRSYEQYF. The CDR3 nucleotides read TGTGCCAGCAGTGAAGAGGGGGGGAGATCCTACGAGCAGTACTTC.

The V call is TRBV19, the J call TRBJ2-6; D gene uncertain. The CDR3 is 15 amino acids. Germline-derived CDR1 and CDR2 are LNHDA and SQIVND (reference sequence). V gave up 1 base and J gave up 2 bases, with 6 bases separating them. Here the CDR3 DNA reads TGTGCCAGTAGTATAGTAAGCACTGGGGCCAACGTCCTGACTTTC. Translated, it gives CASSIVSTGANVLTF.

A few counts support this clone. The rearrangement uses TRBV18 and TRBJ2-6; 9 bases are a match to TRBD1. CDR3 length: 17 amino acids. Trimming at V came to 3 bases and at J to 3 bases, leaving 6 bases not matched to a gene. CDR1 KGHSH and CDR2 LQKENI come from the germline V gene. The DNA of the CDR3 is TGTGCCAGCTCACCGAATGGACAGGGGAGTGGGGCCAACGTCCTGACTTTC. Translating it yields CASSPNGQGSGANVLTF.

The V call is TRBV6-5, the J call TRBJ1-2, with D possibly matching TRBD1 (6 bases). The CDR3 covers 14 residues. The germline V gene has CDR1 MNHEY and CDR2 SVGAGI. Trimming shortened V by 5 bases and J by 4 bases, and 14 bases separated the two germline ends. The CDR3 spells CASSPRRGPYGYTF. DNA of the CDR3: TGTGCCAGCAGTCCTCGCAGGGGCCCCTATGGCTACACCTTC.

The rearrangement links TRBV27 to TRBJ2-2, with 16 bases identical to TRBD2. J gave up 4 bases and V 2 bases, and 19 bases lay outside the gene matches. CDR1 is MNHEY, CDR2 SMNVEV, per germline (reference sequence). This CDR3 is 23 amino acids long. CDR3 nucleotides: TGTGCCAGCAGTTTACCCTTGCGTCAATCCGGGACTAGCGGGAGGGCCGTCACCGGGGAGCTGTTTTTT. Protein product: CASSLPLRQSGTSGRAVTGELFF.

This rearrangement joins TRBV6-6 to TRBJ2-5, with D possibly TRBD1 on 6 matching bases. Deletions cut 4 bases from V and 3 bases from J, with 15 bases between. The CDR3 has 15 residues. Per the germline V gene, CDR1 is MNHNY and CDR2 is SVGAGI (reference sequence). CDR3 sequence: CASSSARGAKETQYF. CDR3 coding DNA: TGTGCCAGCAGTTCTGCCAGGGGCGCTAAAGAGACCCAGTACTTC.

This chain uses TRBV7-2 with TRBJ1-1, with 10 bases lining up with TRBD1. This CDR3 comprises 15 residues. Germline-derived CDR1 and CDR2 are SGHTA and FQGNSA. V lost 1 base, J lost 4 bases, and 3 bases stayed unmatched. CDR3 in amino acids: CASSLVWDRGTEAFF. As DNA, the CDR3 is TGTGCCAGCAGCTTAGTGTGGGACAGGGGCACTGAAGCTTTCTTT.

V and J are TRBV6-1 and TRBJ1-5; 10 bases are shared with TRBD1. The CDR3 has 14 residues. V lost 5 bases, J lost 4 bases, and 2 bases stayed unmatched. Germline V CDR1 and CDR2: MNHNS, SASEGT. CDR3 in amino acids: CASSQGQGNQPQHF. CDR3 coding DNA: TGTGCCAGCAGTCAGGGACAGGGGAATCAGCCCCAGCATTTT.

The chain links TRBV11-1 to TRBJ1-2; TRBD1 might be the D (5 bases). V was pared by 5 bases and J by 0 bases, with 16 bases between. The V gene's germline CDR1 is SGHAT and CDR2 FQDESV (reference sequence). The CDR3 extends over 16 amino acids. The CDR3 DNA follows: TGTGCCAGCAGCCTGGGCGGGACCGCCGCTAACTATGGCTACACCTTC. This gives the protein CASSLGGTAANYGYTF.

The chain couples TRBV5-1 to TRBJ1-4, with D perhaps matching TRBD1 (5 bases). V was cut by 4 bases and J by 4 bases, with 8 bases left in between. The CDR3 length is 13 residues. The germline V gene encodes CDR1 SGHRS and CDR2 YFSETQ. Here the CDR3 reads CASSPGGNEKLFF. DNA for the CDR3: TGCGCCAGCAGCCCGGGGGGTAATGAAAAACTGTTTTTT.

V and J are TRBV19 and TRBJ1-2; D uncertain. There are 11 residues in the CDR3. The germline V gene encodes CDR1 LNHDA and CDR2 SQIVND (reference sequence). The V and J ends lost 6 bases and 3 bases respectively, with 5 bases between them. CDR3 nucleotide sequence: TGTGCCAGTAGGGCAGACTATGGCTACACCTTC. This gives the protein CASRADYGYTF.

The V and J genes are TRBV7-2 and TRBJ2-7; D perhaps matches TRBD1 (5 bases). This CDR3 spans 13 amino acids. Trimming pared 5 bases from V and 2 bases from J, leaving 10 bases between. Germline CDR1 is SGHTA and CDR2 is FQGNSA. This CDR3 is CASSPRTPYEQYF. As DNA, the CDR3 is TGTGCCAGCAGCCCACGGACACCCTACGAGCAGTACTTC.

This rearrangement joins TRBV4-3 to TRBJ2-7, with D possibly TRBD1 on 6 matching bases. The CDR3 totals 15 residues. Per the germline V gene, CDR1 is LGHNA and CDR2 is YSLEER. Trimming cost V 0 bases and J 2 bases, with 11 bases left between them. In DNA, the CDR3 is TGCGCCAGCAGCCAAGAAATAGGACAGACCTACGAGCAGTACTTC. Translating gives CASSQEIGQTYEQYF.

The chain employs TRBV28 and TRBJ1-4; 9 bases line up with TRBD1. The CDR3 extends over 15 amino acids. Germline CDR1 is MDHEN and CDR2 is SYDVKM. The V gene end was trimmed by 8 bases and the J gene end by 5 bases; junction bases not matched to a gene: 9. This CDR3 is CASQRIGQGNEKLFF. As DNA, the CDR3 is TGTGCCAGCCAAAGGATTGGACAGGGGAATGAAAAACTGTTTTTT.